A selection of T cell receptor beta chains follows, all from one sample in a study of blood T cell repertoires in COVID-19. Assay: immunoSEQ multiplex PCR; the TCRdb copy retains only in-frame clones and omits some. The sample records about 160,000 clones, roughly 89% being singletons. Input material: peripheral blood. All receptors come from a woman between 55 and 75 years old who had recovered from COVID-19. The CDR3 runs from the conserved cysteine through the conserved F or W. D genes are given only for firm matches. The listing skips clone size in some rows; elsewhere it reads once, few, many or a size class.

v_gene,abundance,len,j_gene,d_gene,CDR3nt,CDR3aa
TRBV28,.,16,TRBJ2-5,TRBD2,TGTGCCAGCAGCCCCCCGACTAGCATAATCCAAGAGACCCAGTACTTC,CASSPPTSIIQETQYF
TRBV7-6,.,15,TRBJ2-1,TRBD2,TGTGCCAGCAGCTTAAGCGGGGACTTTCGAAATGAGCAGTTCTTC,CASSLSGDFRNEQFF
TRBV2,.,19,TRBJ1-1,TRBD1,TGTGCCAGCAGTGAAGCCGGACCTACCTGGGACAGGCGGAACACTGAAGCTTTCTTT,CASSEAGPTWDRRNTEAFF
TRBV9,.,18,TRBJ2-5,TRBD2,TGTGCCAGCAGCGTAGATAGGGGGAGGAGCGGGAGCCAAGAGACCCAGTACTTC,CASSVDRGRSGSQETQYF
TRBV7-9,.,15,TRBJ2-1,TRBD1,TGTGCCAGCAGCAGGGACAGGACGCATGCGTGGGAGCAGTTCTTC,CASSRDRTHAWEQFF
TRBV10-3,.,15,TRBJ2-5,TRBD2,TGTGCCATCAGTGATAGCGGGGGCTCAAGTGAGACCCAGTACTTC,CAISDSGGSSETQYF
TRBV29-1,.,11,TRBJ2-1,TRBD2,TGCAGCGTCTTTAGCGGGGGGGAGGAGTTCTTC,CSVFSGGEEFF
TRBV18,.,15,TRBJ1-2,.,TGTGCCAGCTCACCACCGTCCGACAGGAGCTATGGCTACACCTTC,CASSPPSDRSYGYTF
TRBV5-1,.,14,TRBJ2-7,.,TGCGCCAGCAGCTGGGGAGACTCAATCTACGAGCAGTACTTC,CASSWGDSIYEQYF
TRBV5-1,few,17,TRBJ1-3,TRBD1,TGCGCCAGCAGCTTGTTCGGGACAGGGGGAGATGGAAACACCATATATTTT,CASSLFGTGGDGNTIYF
TRBV15,.,15,TRBJ1-2,.,TGTGCCACCAGCCGCGGCGGGGGAGCGACCTATGGCTACACCTTC,CATSRGGGATYGYTF
TRBV6-2/TRBV6-3,.,14,TRBJ1-2,.,TGTGCCAGCAGTTACTCTGCCAATAGCTATGGCTACACCTTC,CASSYSANSYGYTF
TRBV30,few,16,TRBJ1-6,.,TGTGCCTGGAGTAAATTGAGTCGACAGTATAATTCACCCCTCCACTTT,CAWSKLSRQYNSPLHF
TRBV7-2,.,15,TRBJ2-1,TRBD2,TGTGCCAGCAGCTTAGGAGCGGGGTCCTACAATGAGCAGTTCTTC,CASSLGAGSYNEQFF
TRBV19,.,15,TRBJ2-1,.,TGTGCCAGTAGTATAGGTGGGCCCTCCTACAATGAGCAGTTCTTC,CASSIGGPSYNEQFF